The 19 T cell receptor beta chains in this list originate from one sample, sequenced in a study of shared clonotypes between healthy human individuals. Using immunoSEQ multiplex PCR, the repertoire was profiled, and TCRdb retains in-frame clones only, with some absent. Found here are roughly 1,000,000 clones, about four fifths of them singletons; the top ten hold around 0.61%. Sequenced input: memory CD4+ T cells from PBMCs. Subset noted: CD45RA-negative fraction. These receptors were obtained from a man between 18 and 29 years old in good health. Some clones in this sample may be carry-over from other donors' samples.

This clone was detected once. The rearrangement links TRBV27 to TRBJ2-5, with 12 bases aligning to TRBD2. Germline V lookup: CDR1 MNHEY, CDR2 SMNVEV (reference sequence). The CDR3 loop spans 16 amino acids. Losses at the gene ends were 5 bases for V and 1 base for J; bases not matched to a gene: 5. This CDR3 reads CASSPRTSGTQETQYF. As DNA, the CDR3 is TGTGCCAGCAGTCCTAGGACTAGCGGGACCCAAGAGACCCAGTACTTC.

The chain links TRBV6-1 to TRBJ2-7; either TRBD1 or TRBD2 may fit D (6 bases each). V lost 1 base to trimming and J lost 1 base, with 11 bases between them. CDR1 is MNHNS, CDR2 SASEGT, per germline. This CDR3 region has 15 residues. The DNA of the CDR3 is TGTGCCAGCAGTGAAGGGGGGGCCAATTCCTACGAGCAGTACTTC. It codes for CASSEGGANSYEQYF.

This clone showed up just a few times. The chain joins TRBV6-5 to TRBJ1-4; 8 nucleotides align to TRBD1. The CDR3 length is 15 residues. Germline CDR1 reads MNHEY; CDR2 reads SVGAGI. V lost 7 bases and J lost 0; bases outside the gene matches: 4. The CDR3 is CASIGQGATNEKLFF. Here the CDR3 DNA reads TGTGCCAGCATCGGACAGGGCGCAACTAATGAAAAACTGTTTTTT.

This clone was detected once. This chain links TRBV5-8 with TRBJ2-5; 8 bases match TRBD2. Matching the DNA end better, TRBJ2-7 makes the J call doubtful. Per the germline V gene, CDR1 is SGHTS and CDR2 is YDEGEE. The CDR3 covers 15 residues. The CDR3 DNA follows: TGTGCCAGCAGCTTGGAGGCCGGGAGGGAGGGCGAGCAGTACTTC. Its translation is CASSLEAGREGEQYF.

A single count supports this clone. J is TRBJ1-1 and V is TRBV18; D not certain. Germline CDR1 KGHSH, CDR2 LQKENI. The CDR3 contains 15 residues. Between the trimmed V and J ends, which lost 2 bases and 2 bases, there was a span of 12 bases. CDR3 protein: CASSPVGPGNTEAFF. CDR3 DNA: TGTGCCAGCTCACCAGTCGGTCCTGGAAACACTGAAGCTTTCTTT.

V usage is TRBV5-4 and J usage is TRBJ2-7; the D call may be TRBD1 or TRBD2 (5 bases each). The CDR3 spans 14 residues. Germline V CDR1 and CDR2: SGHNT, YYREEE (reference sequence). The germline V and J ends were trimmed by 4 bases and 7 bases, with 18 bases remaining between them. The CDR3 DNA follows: TGTGCCAGCAGCGGACCGGGACCGAGAGAGGAGCAGTACTTC. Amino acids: CASSGPGPREEQYF. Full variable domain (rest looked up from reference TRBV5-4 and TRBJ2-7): ETGVTQSPTHLIKTRGQQVTLRCSSQSGHNTVSWYQQALGQGPQFIFQYYREEENGRGNFPPRFSGLQFPNYSSELNVNALELDDSALYLCASSGPGPREEQYFGPGTRLTVT.

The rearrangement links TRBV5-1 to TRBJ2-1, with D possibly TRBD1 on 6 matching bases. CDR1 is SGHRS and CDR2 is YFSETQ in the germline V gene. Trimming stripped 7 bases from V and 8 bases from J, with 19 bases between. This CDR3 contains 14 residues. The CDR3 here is CASRPLRGFDEQFF. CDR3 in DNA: TGCGCCAGCCGACCCCTAAGGGGGTTCGATGAGCAGTTCTTC. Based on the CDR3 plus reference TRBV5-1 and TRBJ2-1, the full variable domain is KAGVTQTPRYLIKTRGQQVTLSCSPISGHRSVSWYQQTPGQGLQFLFEYFSETQRNKGNFPGRFSGRQFSNSRSEMNVSTLELGDSALYLCASRPLRGFDEQFFGPGTRLTVL.

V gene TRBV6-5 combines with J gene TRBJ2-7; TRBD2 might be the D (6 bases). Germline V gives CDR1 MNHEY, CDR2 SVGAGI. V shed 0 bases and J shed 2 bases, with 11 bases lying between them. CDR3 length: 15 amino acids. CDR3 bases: TGTGCCAGCAGTTACTCAGCGGGTTTTACCTACGAGCAGTACTTC. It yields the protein CASSYSAGFTYEQYF.

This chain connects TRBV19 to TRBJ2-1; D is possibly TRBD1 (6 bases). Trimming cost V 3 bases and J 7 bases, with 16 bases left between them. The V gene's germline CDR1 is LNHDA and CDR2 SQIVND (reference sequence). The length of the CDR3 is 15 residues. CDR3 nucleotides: TGTGCCAGTAGTATCCTCAGGGGACGTAGGAATGAGCAGTTCTTC. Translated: CASSILRGRRNEQFF.

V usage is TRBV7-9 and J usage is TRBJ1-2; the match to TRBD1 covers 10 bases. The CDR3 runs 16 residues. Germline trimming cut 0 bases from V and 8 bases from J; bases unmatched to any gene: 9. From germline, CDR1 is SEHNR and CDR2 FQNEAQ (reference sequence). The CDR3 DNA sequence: TGTGCCAGCAGCTTAGCTCCCCGGGACAGGGGTGAGGGCTACACCTTC. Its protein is CASSLAPRDRGEGYTF.

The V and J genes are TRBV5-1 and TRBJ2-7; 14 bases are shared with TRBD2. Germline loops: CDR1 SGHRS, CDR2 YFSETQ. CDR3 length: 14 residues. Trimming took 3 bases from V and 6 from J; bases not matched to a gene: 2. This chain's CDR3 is CASSSGLAGVEQYF. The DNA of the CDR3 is TGCGCCAGCAGCTCGGGACTAGCGGGGGTCGAGCAGTACTTC.

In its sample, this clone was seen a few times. The CDR3 loop reads CASSVNRGPNYGYTF. As DNA, the CDR3 is TGTGCCAGCAGCGTTAACAGGGGACCTAACTATGGCTACACCTTC. The chain combines TRBV7-2 with TRBJ1-2; TRBD1 agrees at 7 bases. The CDR3 sequence is 15 residues long. The trim removed 5 bases at V and 0 bases at J, leaving 6 bases unmatched. Germline CDR1 is SGHTA and CDR2 is FQGNSA.

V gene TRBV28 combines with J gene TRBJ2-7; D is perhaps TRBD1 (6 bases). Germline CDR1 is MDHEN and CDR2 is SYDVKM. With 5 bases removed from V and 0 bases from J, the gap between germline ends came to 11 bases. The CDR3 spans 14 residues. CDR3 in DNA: TGTGCCAGCAGTCCCCCGACAGGCTCCTACGAGCAGTACTTC. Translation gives CASSPPTGSYEQYF. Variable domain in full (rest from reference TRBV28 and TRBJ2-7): DVKVTQSSRYLVKRTGEKVFLECVQDMDHENMFWYRQDPGLGLRLIYFSYDVKMKEKGDIPEGYSVSREKKERFSLILESASTNQTSMYLCASSPPTGSYEQYFGPGTRLTVT.

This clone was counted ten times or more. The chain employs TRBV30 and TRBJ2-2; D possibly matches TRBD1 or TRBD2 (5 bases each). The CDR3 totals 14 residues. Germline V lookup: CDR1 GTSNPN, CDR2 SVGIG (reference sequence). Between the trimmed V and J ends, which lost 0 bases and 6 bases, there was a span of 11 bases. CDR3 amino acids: CAWSVGTGAGELFF. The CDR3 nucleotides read TGTGCCTGGAGTGTAGGGACCGGAGCCGGGGAGCTGTTTTTT. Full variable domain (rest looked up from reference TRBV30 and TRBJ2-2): SQTIHQWPATLVQPVGSPLSLECTVEGTSNPNLYWYRQAAGRGLQLLFYSVGIGQISSEVPQNLSASRPQDRQFILSSKKLLLSDSGFYLCAWSVGTGAGELFFGEGSRLTVL.

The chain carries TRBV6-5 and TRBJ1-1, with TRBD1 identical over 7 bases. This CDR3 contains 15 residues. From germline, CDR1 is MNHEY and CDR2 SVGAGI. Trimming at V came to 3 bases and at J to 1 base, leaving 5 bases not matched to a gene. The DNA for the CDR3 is TGTGCCAGCAGTTATCAGGGGGTCAGGAACACTGAAGCTTTCTTT. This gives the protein CASSYQGVRNTEAFF.

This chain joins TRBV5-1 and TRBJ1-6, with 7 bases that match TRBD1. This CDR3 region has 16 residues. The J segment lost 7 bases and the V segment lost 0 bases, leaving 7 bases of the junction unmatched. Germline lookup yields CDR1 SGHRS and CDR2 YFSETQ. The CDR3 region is CASSLDPTGKNSPLHF. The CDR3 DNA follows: TGCGCCAGCAGCTTGGACCCGACAGGGAAGAATTCACCCCTCCACTTT.

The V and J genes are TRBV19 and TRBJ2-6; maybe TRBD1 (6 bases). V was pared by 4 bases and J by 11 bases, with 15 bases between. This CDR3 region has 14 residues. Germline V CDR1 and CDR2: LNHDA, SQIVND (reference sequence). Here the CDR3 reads CASSTPDRLDVLTF. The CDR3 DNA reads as TGTGCCAGTAGTACCCCCGACAGGTTAGACGTCCTGACTTTC.

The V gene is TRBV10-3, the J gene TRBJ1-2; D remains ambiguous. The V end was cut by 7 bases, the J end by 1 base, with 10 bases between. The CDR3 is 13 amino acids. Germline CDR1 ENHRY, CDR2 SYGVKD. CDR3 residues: CAITPTSNYGYTF. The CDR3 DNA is TGTGCCATCACCCCTACAAGTAACTATGGCTACACCTTC.

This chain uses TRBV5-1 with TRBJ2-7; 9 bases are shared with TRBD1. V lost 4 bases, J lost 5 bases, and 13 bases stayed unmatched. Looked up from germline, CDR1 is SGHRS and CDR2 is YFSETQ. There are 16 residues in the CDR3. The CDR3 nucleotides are TGCGCCAGCAGCGTGATAACCGGGACAGGGAGCCACGAGCAGTACTTC. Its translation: CASSVITGTGSHEQYF.